This entry describes one TCR beta chain. The data were obtained in a study of blood T cell repertoires in COVID-19. Study as a whole: Researchers got acute and convalescent COVID-19 samples from the United States, Italy and Spain.

As processed by the authors: Reference gene primer amplification gave estimated nucleated cell counts. Repertoires were generated with immunoSEQ multiplex PCR, while TCRdb's copy carries only in-frame clones and drops some. The DNA was the basis for D and trimming; V, J and clone size are from that table. This table has roughly 250,000 clones, around 87% appearing once. In assigning cohorts, the study relied on participant-reported clinical history. In Cohort 3, a recovered donor had either two negative PCRs, clearance, or symptom resolution. Looked up from germline, CDR1 is LNHNV and CDR2 is YYDKDF (reference sequence). CDR3 size: 14 residues. Trimming shortened V by 1 base and J by 4 bases, and 8 bases separated the two germline ends.

Source material: PBMCs or T cells enriched from blood (not recorded which). V usage is TRBV15 and J usage is TRBJ1-3; possible D gene TRBD1, 6 bases. The receptor was derived from a woman in her forties or fifties who had recovered from COVID-19. CDR3 sequence: CATSRGTGGNTIYF. The CDR3 DNA follows: TGTGCCACCAGCAGAGGAACAGGGGGAAACACCATATATTTT.